The TCR beta chain under discussion was sequenced for a study of human T cells and chemical hapten exposure. The overall study: TCR yield per sample varied, mainly due to pooled library volumes. Findings and limits, study-wide: Large CDR3 similarity clusters arose significantly more often from expanded TCRs than from controls.

It was the library that attached unique molecular identifiers to individual cDNA molecules. TCRdb re-called the RACE reads through MiXCR, storing one row per CDR3 protein. The table has over 100,000 distinct CDR3 sequences, over 9% seen once. Regarding time point: patch test 3, about 24 weeks after DPC sensitization. Treatment given: therapeutic diphenylcyclopropenone sensitization with weekly scalp DPC. This clonotype showed up many times. Its antigen is not known. CDR1 and CDR2 from the germline V gene are SGHDN and FVKESK. The CDR3 has 16 residues. Between the trimmed V and J ends, which lost 4 bases and 4 bases, there was a span of 19 bases.

Sequenced here: whole blood, sampled in connection with sensitization to the hapten diphenylcyclopropenone (DPC). The rearrangement links TRBV14 to TRBJ1-2, with D possibly being TRBD1 (6 bases). This TCR was sampled from a woman in her 50s with alopecia areata. Some clones in this sample may be carry-over from other donors' samples. The CDR3 nucleotides read TGTGCCAGCAGCCTGTGGACCGGGGACATAGTCTATGGCTACACCTTC. Translation gives CASSLWTGDIVYGYTF. Using reference TRBV14 and TRBJ1-2 for the parts outside the CDR3, the full variable domain is EAGVTQFPSHSVIEKGQTVTLRCDPISGHDNLYWYRRVMGKEIKFLLHFVKESKQDESGMPNNRFLAERTGGTYSTLKVQPAELEDSGVYFCASSLWTGDIVYGYTFGSGTRLTVV.